The 24 T cell receptor beta chains in this list originate from one sample, sequenced in a study of T cell changes during pregnancy in multiple sclerosis. Profiled with immunoSEQ multiplex PCR; TCRdb holds only in-frame clones, not every one. The repertoire holds approximately 87,000 clones, with over 80% as singletons. Source: CD4+ T cells from peripheral blood mononuclear cells, taken in the second trimester of pregnancy. The receptors here all came from a female donor with multiple sclerosis, enrolled in a pregnancy study.

The V gene is TRBV6-6, the J gene TRBJ2-1, with TRBD2 identical over 11 bases. Germline V gene sequence: CDR1 MNHNY, CDR2 SVGAGI (reference sequence). There are 15 residues in the CDR3. J lost 10 bases, V lost 8 bases, and 13 bases had no gene match. The CDR3 protein is CASSTPQLAGEEQFF. In DNA form, the CDR3 reads TGTGCCAGCTCCACCCCTCAACTAGCGGGGGAAGAGCAGTTCTTC.

The gene calls are TRBV6-5 and TRBJ2-7; D is perhaps TRBD1 (7 bases). Germline loops: CDR1 MNHEY, CDR2 SVGAGI. This CDR3 contains 16 residues. Trimming removed 0 bases from V and 4 bases from J, with 16 bases in between. The CDR3 here is CASSYSSAGGPYEQYF. The DNA of the CDR3 is TGTGCCAGCAGTTACTCGAGTGCAGGGGGGCCTTACGAGCAGTACTTC.

The chain is built from TRBV4-2 and TRBJ2-3, with TRBD2 identical over 9 bases. V dropped 0 bases and J dropped 3; count of bases not matched to a gene: 16. Germline values: CDR1 LGHNA, CDR2 YNFKEQ. The CDR3 has 20 amino acids. Here the CDR3 reads CASSQDGTYQLAGRTDTQYF. Written as DNA, the CDR3 is TGTGCCAGCAGCCAAGACGGGACCTACCAGCTAGCGGGGAGAACAGATACGCAGTATTTT.

V usage is TRBV7-9 and J usage is TRBJ2-3; possibly TRBD2 for D (5 bases). Between the trimmed V and J ends, which lost 5 bases and 0 bases, there was a span of 12 bases. Germline CDR1 reads SEHNR; CDR2 reads FQNEAQ (reference sequence). CDR3 length equals 15 residues. CDR3 sequence reads: CASSAKAVSTDTQYF. The CDR3, as DNA: TGTGCCAGCAGCGCCAAAGCGGTTAGCACAGATACGCAGTATTTT.

V gene TRBV19 combines with J gene TRBJ2-1, with 7 bases that match TRBD2. CDR3 length: 15 amino acids. Per the germline V gene, CDR1 is LNHDA and CDR2 is SQIVND (reference sequence). Germline trimming cut 1 base from V and 8 bases from J; bases unmatched to any gene: 8. Here the CDR3 DNA reads TGTGCCAGTAGTATAGGGGGAGGGACCGGGCATGAGCAGTTCTTC. It encodes CASSIGGGTGHEQFF.

This clone was counted once. This chain joins TRBV11-3 and TRBJ1-2, with 8 bases that match TRBD1. Germline V gives CDR1 SGHNT, CDR2 YENEEA. The length of the CDR3 is 17 residues. Trimming at V came to 4 bases and at J to 1 base, leaving 11 bases not matched to a gene. The DNA for the CDR3 is TGTGCCAGCAGCTCGTACAAACAGGGGGGAATTAACTATGGCTACACCTTC. It specifies CASSSYKQGGINYGYTF.

V usage is TRBV28 and J usage is TRBJ1-3, with a possible D match to TRBD1 (5 bases). V lost 6 bases and J lost 0, with 9 bases in between. The germline V gene has CDR1 MDHEN and CDR2 SYDVKM. CDR3 length equals 14 residues. The DNA of the CDR3 is TGTGCCAGCAGAACACAGGTCTCTGGAAACACCATATATTTT. It encodes CASRTQVSGNTIYF. Complete variable domain (other parts from reference TRBV28 and TRBJ1-3): DVKVTQSSRYLVKRTGEKVFLECVQDMDHENMFWYRQDPGLGLRLIYFSYDVKMKEKGDIPEGYSVSREKKERFSLILESASTNQTSMYLCASRTQVSGNTIYFGEGSWLTVV.

This chain links TRBV5-4 with TRBJ2-3, with 10 positions matching TRBD2. Germline lookup yields CDR1 SGHNT and CDR2 YYREEE (reference sequence). Trimming took 4 bases from V and 2 from J; bases not matched to a gene: 7. The CDR3 is 16 amino acids. The CDR3 bases are TGTGCCAGCAGCCCGAAGCGGGAGGGCCTCACAGATACGCAGTATTTT. This codes for CASSPKREGLTDTQYF.

This sequence joins TRBV18 and TRBJ2-7, with a tentative D call TRBD1 (5 bases). The CDR3 is 14 residues long. Germline values: CDR1 KGHSH, CDR2 LQKENI. The germline V and J ends were trimmed by 3 bases and 5 bases, with 14 bases remaining between them. The CDR3 bases are TGTGCCAGCTCACCGGTGGGGCCCCCCAACGAGCAGTACTTC. Translated: CASSPVGPPNEQYF.

This sequence joins TRBV4-1 and TRBJ1-3; D uncertain. Germline CDR1 reads MGHRA; CDR2 reads YSYEKL. The length of the CDR3 is 16 residues. Trimming shortened V by 1 base and J by 5 bases, and 15 bases separated the two germline ends. The CDR3 DNA reads TGCGCCAGCAGCCAAGTTGATATAGAACTAAGAAACACCATATATTTT. It yields the protein CASSQVDIELRNTIYF.

This chain links TRBV5-6 with TRBJ2-1, with TRBD2 as a possible D gene (5 bases). V was clipped by 3 bases and J by 15 bases, with 19 bases between them. The CDR3 has 13 amino acids. The germline gives CDR1 SGHDT, CDR2 YYEEEE. This chain's CDR3 is CASSYDPTRAPFF. The CDR3 DNA reads TGTGCCAGCAGCTACGACCCTACTAGGGCGCCGTTCTTC.

The chain links TRBV28 to TRBJ2-7; D possibly corresponds to TRBD1 (6 bases). The germline gives CDR1 MDHEN, CDR2 SYDVKM. The CDR3 loop spans 15 amino acids. Trimming cost V 8 bases and J 6 bases, with 23 bases left between them. The CDR3 nucleotides are TGTGCCAGCTGGAGAGCTTCTACAGGGATGGGCGAGCAGTACTTC. Its protein product is CASWRASTGMGEQYF.

The chain combines TRBV29-1 with TRBJ2-7; the D gene is possibly TRBD1 (6 bases). The germline gives CDR1 SQVTM, CDR2 ANQGSEA. CDR3 length: 11 residues. Trimming pared 6 bases from V and 1 base from J, leaving 7 bases between. The CDR3 sequence: CSVTGSYEQYF. CDR3 nucleotide sequence: TGCAGCGTGACAGGATCCTACGAGCAGTACTTC.

This clone was observed a few times. The chain has TRBV6-5 and TRBJ1-2; 8 bases are a match to TRBD1. Unmatched junction bases numbered 10, after V lost 6 bases and J lost 4 bases. The CDR3 has 15 amino acids. Looked up from germline, CDR1 is MNHEY and CDR2 is SVGAGI. In DNA, the CDR3 is TGTGCCAGCAGATACGGGACAGGAACAAGCTATGGCTACACCTTC. Its protein is CASRYGTGTSYGYTF.

The chain uses TRBV28 and TRBJ2-7, with D possibly being TRBD2 (5 bases). Germline CDR1 reads MDHEN; CDR2 reads SYDVKM. The V end lost 2 bases, the J end lost 3 bases, and 11 bases lay between the germline ends. The CDR3 is made up of 14 amino acids. The CDR3 loop is CASSLPGIHYEQYF. In DNA, the CDR3 is TGTGCCAGCAGTTTACCGGGAATACACTACGAGCAGTACTTC.

The chain recombines TRBV5-1 with TRBJ2-2, with D possibly being TRBD1 (6 bases). The germline V gene encodes CDR1 SGHRS and CDR2 YFSETQ. V lost 4 bases to trimming and J lost 7 bases, with 14 bases between them. The length of the CDR3 is 14 residues. CDR3 protein: CASSHWTEGGELFF. In DNA, the CDR3 is TGCGCCAGCAGCCACTGGACAGAGGGCGGGGAGCTGTTTTTT.

The rearrangement links TRBV2 to TRBJ2-5; D unclear. The ends were cut back, 1 base at V and 2 bases at J, with 11 bases in the middle. CDR3 length: 15 residues. The germline V gene has CDR1 SNHLY and CDR2 FYNNEI. CDR3 sequence reads: CASSEGAGIQETQYF. As DNA, the CDR3 is TGTGCCAGCAGTGAAGGGGCAGGTATTCAAGAGACCCAGTACTTC.

The rearrangement uses TRBV28 and TRBJ1-6; D gene ambiguous. There are 18 residues in the CDR3. Germline lookup yields CDR1 MDHEN and CDR2 SYDVKM. The V gene lost 6 bases and the J gene lost 1 base, with 19 bases spanning the gap. The CDR3: CASRVVGGLRSYNSPLHF. The CDR3 region has the DNA TGTGCCAGCAGGGTGGTCGGTGGACTTAGGTCCTATAATTCACCCCTCCACTTT.

This clone was detected once. This chain joins TRBV11-2 and TRBJ1-2, with a tentative D call TRBD1 (5 bases). This CDR3 has 17 residues. The V end was cut by 6 bases, the J end by 8 bases, with 28 bases between. Germline V gene sequence: CDR1 SGHAT, CDR2 FQNNGV. CDR3 region: CASRGSGEGTYTWGYTF. CDR3 DNA: TGTGCCAGCAGAGGATCGGGGGAGGGGACTTATACATGGGGCTACACCTTC.

The chain uses TRBV7-6 and TRBJ2-1; weak D call: TRBD2 (6 bases). CDR1 SGHVS and CDR2 FNYEAQ come from the germline V gene. The CDR3 loop spans 16 amino acids. Trimming took off 3 bases at V and 3 bases at J, with 15 bases between the two ends. The CDR3 loop reads CASSLTAGTLYNEQFF. The CDR3, as DNA: TGTGCCAGCAGCTTGACCGCGGGGACTCTCTACAATGAGCAGTTCTTC.

V usage is TRBV28 and J usage is TRBJ1-1; D possibly corresponds to TRBD1 (6 bases). CDR1 and CDR2 from the germline V gene are MDHEN and SYDVKM. The CDR3 totals 12 residues. V gave up 3 bases and J gave up 11 bases, with 13 bases separating them. The CDR3 region is CASSLLGAQAFF. For the CDR3, the DNA is TGTGCCAGCAGTTTGTTGGGGGCGCAGGCTTTCTTT.

The rearrangement joins TRBV25-1 to TRBJ2-5, with a tentative D call TRBD2 (5 bases). Germline V lookup: CDR1 MGHDK, CDR2 SYGVNS. The CDR3 runs to 13 residues. Trimming cost V 8 bases and J 1 base, with 11 bases left between them. The CDR3 spells CASGLAGQETQYF. The CDR3 DNA reads as TGTGCCAGCGGATTGGCGGGCCAAGAGACCCAGTACTTC.

The chain employs TRBV4-2 and TRBJ2-7; possibly TRBD2 for D (6 bases). Trimming shortened V by 5 bases and J by 1 base, and 24 bases separated the two germline ends. The germline CDR1 and CDR2 sequences are LGHNA and YNFKEQ. The CDR3 has 18 amino acids. CDR3 sequence (DNA): TGTGCCAGCAGCTCAAGGTGGGTGTACGGGAGCAAGTCCTACGAGCAGTACTTC. Its translation is CASSSRWVYGSKSYEQYF.

CDR3 protein: CASSAKGTESYEQYF. CDR3 sequence (DNA): TGTGCCAGCAGTGCAAAGGGGACAGAGTCCTACGAGCAGTACTTC. J is TRBJ2-7 and V is TRBV2, with 7 positions matching TRBD1. The CDR3 loop spans 15 amino acids. V shed 4 bases and J 1 base; nucleotides not matched to a gene: 7. The germline V gene encodes CDR1 SNHLY and CDR2 FYNNEI.